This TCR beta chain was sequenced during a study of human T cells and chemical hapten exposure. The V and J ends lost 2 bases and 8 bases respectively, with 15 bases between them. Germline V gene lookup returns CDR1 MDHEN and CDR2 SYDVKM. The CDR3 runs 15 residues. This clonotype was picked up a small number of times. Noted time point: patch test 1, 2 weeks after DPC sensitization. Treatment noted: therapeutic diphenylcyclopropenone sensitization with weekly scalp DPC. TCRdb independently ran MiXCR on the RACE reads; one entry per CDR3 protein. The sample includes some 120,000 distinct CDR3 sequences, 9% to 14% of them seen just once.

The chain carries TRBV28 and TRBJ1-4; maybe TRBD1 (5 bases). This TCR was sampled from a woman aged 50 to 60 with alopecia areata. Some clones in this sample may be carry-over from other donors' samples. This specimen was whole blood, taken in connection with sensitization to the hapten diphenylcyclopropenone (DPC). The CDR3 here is CASSLRGVLGEKLFF. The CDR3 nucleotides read TGTGCCAGCAGTTTAAGAGGGGTTCTCGGCGAAAAACTGTTTTTT.